This TCR beta chain was documented in a study of T cell responses to AZD1222 COVID-19 vaccine. Study-level points and caveats: The breadth and depth of Spike-specific TCRs increased once two AZD1222 doses had been given.

Measured with immunoSEQ multiplex PCR; TCRdb has only the in-frame clones, and not every one. Found here are approximately 100,000 clones, approximately 89% of them singletons; the top ten hold around 9.6%. The CDR3 runs 15 residues. Germline values: CDR1 SGHTA, CDR2 FQGNSA. Between the trimmed V and J ends, which lost 0 bases and 7 bases, there was a span of 16 bases. As concerns this clone: What it binds is not known.

This TCR was sampled from an adult who received the AZD1222 COVID-19 vaccine. The specimen comprised peripheral blood, sampled 28 days after the second AZD1222 dose. The chain couples TRBV7-2 to TRBJ2-7; maybe TRBD2 (5 bases). CDR3 nucleotide sequence: TGTGCCAGCAGCTTAGCGCACGGCGGAGGTGGGGAGCAGTACTTC. Its translation is CASSLAHGGGGEQYF.